The 28 T cell receptor beta chains below come from one sample, sequenced in a study of metastatic and nonmetastatic thyroid tumors. TCRdb re-analyzed the PCR reads using MiXCR. The sample has tens of thousands of clones; 15% are singletons. Thyroid surgery had not been preceded by any treatment in any patient. Sequencing was done on a sample of blood. These receptor sequences come from a female donor with papillary thyroid cancer or a benign thyroid nodule (not recorded which). Some clones in this sample may be carry-over from other donors' samples.

V gene TRBV5-1 combines with J gene TRBJ1-2; D call uncertain. The CDR3 has 14 residues. Looked up from germline, CDR1 is SGHRS and CDR2 is YFSETQ. Trimming stripped 3 bases from V and 0 bases from J, with 9 bases between. CDR3 DNA sequence: TGCGCCAGCAGCTCGGGTGCAGCTAACTATGGCTACACCTTC. Translating gives CASSSGAANYGYTF.

This clone was recorded many times. The chain has TRBV2 and TRBJ1-6; maybe TRBD1 (6 bases). This CDR3 comprises 15 residues. V was trimmed by 7 bases and J by 5 bases, leaving 15 bases between them. Germline CDR1 reads SNHLY; CDR2 reads FYNNEI. The CDR3 spells CASTARAGDNSPLHF. In DNA form, the CDR3 reads TGTGCCAGCACCGCGAGGGCAGGGGATAATTCACCCCTCCACTTT.

This clone was seen ten or more times. The chain uses TRBV7-8 and TRBJ2-1; TRBD2 matches at 12 bases. Per the germline V gene, CDR1 is SGHVS and CDR2 is FQNEAQ. With 1 base clipped from V and 3 bases from J, the junction kept 4 bases outside the gene matches. The CDR3 runs to 17 residues. The CDR3 sequence is CASSLGLAGVLYNEQFF. The CDR3 coding sequence is TGTGCCAGCAGCTTAGGACTAGCGGGGGTCCTCTACAATGAGCAGTTCTTC.

Only a few counts were recorded for this clone. The same CDR3 arises from other DNA sequences in this sample as well. V usage is TRBV6-1 and J usage is TRBJ2-1; either TRBD1 or TRBD2 may fit D (6 bases each). V was shortened by 6 bases and J by 7 bases, with 19 bases between the two germline ends. This CDR3 region has 15 residues. CDR1 is MNHNS, CDR2 SASEGT, per germline. Written as DNA, the CDR3 is TGTGCCAGCAGGGGGGGCGGCGGGGCTCAAAATGAGCAGTTCTTC. It codes for CASRGGGGAQNEQFF.

This clone has a count of ten or more. The chain carries TRBV11-1 and TRBJ1-1; maybe TRBD1 (5 bases). Germline CDR1 reads SGHAT; CDR2 reads FQDESV (reference sequence). The length of the CDR3 is 15 residues. With 5 bases removed from V and 1 base from J, the gap between germline ends came to 14 bases. CDR3 loop: CASSTLQGANTEAFF. The CDR3 DNA is TGTGCCAGCAGCACTCTACAAGGGGCGAACACTGAAGCTTTCTTT.

This clone was detected a few times. One base away lies a much larger clone, so this may be a sequencing read error. V gene TRBV10-1 combines with J gene TRBJ2-2; either TRBD1 or TRBD2 may fit D (6 bases each). Per the germline V gene, CDR1 is WNHNN and CDR2 is SYGVQD (reference sequence). The CDR3 spans 14 residues. Trimming removed 6 bases from V and 3 bases from J, with 11 bases in between. CDR3 in DNA: TGCGCCAGCAGGGAGGGGGGAGACACCGGGGAGCTGTTTTTT. It is translated as CASREGGDTGELFF.

This clone was seen a single time. The rearrangement uses TRBV7-2 and TRBJ1-3, with D hard to call. The germline CDR1 and CDR2 sequences are SGHTA and FQGNSA. V was pared by 6 bases and J by 0 bases, with 9 bases between. This CDR3 contains 14 residues. The CDR3 region is CASSSVLSGNTIYF. CDR3 coding DNA: TGTGCCAGCAGTTCGGTGCTCTCTGGAAACACCATATATTTT. Together with reference TRBV7-2 and TRBJ1-3, the CDR3 gives the full variable domain: GAGVSQSPSNKVTEKGKDVELRCDPISGHTALYWYRQSLGQGLEFLIYFQGNSAPDKSGLPSDRFSAERTGGSVSTLTIQRTQQEDSAVYLCASSSVLSGNTIYFGEGSWLTVV.

Many counts were recorded for this clone. This chain joins TRBV6-2 or TRBV6-3 and TRBJ2-1; 7 bases line up with TRBD1. This CDR3 is 12 amino acids long. Unmatched junction bases numbered 3, after V lost 6 bases and J lost 7 bases. Germline V gene sequence: CDR1 MNHEY, CDR2 SVGEGT. DNA of the CDR3: TGTGCCAGCAGAAAACAGGGGAATGAGCAGTTCTTC. This translates into CASRKQGNEQFF.

This clone was picked up many times. The chain combines TRBV20-1 with TRBJ1-1, with a possible D match to TRBD1 (5 bases). The CDR3 length is 15 residues. Germline V gene data show CDR1 as DFQATT and CDR2 as SNEGSKA (reference sequence). In nucleotides, the CDR3 is TGCAGGCACCGGGGCACCCGCCTTGAGAACACTGAAGCTTTCTTT. Its protein product is CRHRGTRLENTEAFF.

The sample holds many counts of this clone. V and J are TRBV20-1 and TRBJ1-5; possible D gene TRBD1, 5 bases. The germline gives CDR1 DFQATT, CDR2 SNEGSKA (reference sequence). There are 15 residues in the CDR3. Trimming left V 5 bases short and J 3 bases short, with 17 bases between. The CDR3 DNA is TGCAGTGCTTCTGACAGTGGGCAAACCAATCAGCCCCAGCATTTT. It translates to CSASDSGQTNQPQHF.

This clone was counted ten times or more. The chain has TRBV7-9 and TRBJ1-1; a possible D gene is TRBD1 (5 bases). Trimming pared 10 bases from V and 5 bases from J, leaving 11 bases between. CDR1 SEHNR and CDR2 FQNEAQ come from the germline V gene (reference sequence). This CDR3 comprises 11 residues. The CDR3 DNA reads as TGTGCCATCTCAGAGGGGACTGAAGCTTTCTTT. It is translated as CAISEGTEAFF. The full variable domain, its missing parts supplied by reference TRBV7-9 and TRBJ1-1, is DTGVSQNPRHKITKRGQNVTFRCDPISEHNRLYWYRQTLGQGPEFLTYFQNEAQLEKSRLLSDRFSAERPKGSFSTLEIQRTEQGDSAMYLCAISEGTEAFFGQGTRLTVV.

This clone was counted many times. Other nucleotide sequences from this sample produce the same CDR3. The V gene is TRBV4-1, the J gene TRBJ2-2; the D is unclear. Germline V CDR1 and CDR2: MGHRA, YSYEKL. The germline V and J ends were trimmed by 1 base and 0 bases, with 3 bases remaining between them. The CDR3 runs to 14 residues. CDR3 loop: CASSQGPNTGELFF. As DNA, the CDR3 is TGCGCCAGCAGCCAAGGGCCGAACACCGGGGAGCTGTTTTTT.

The table lists this clone with a few counts. Its ends do not fully match the called genes, so a read error is possible. The chain recombines TRBV6-2 or TRBV6-3 with TRBJ1-2, with a possible D match to TRBD1 (5 bases). The CDR3 is 15 residues long. From germline, CDR1 is MNHEY and CDR2 SVGEGT. CDR3 in amino acids: CASSYFDMEGYVYTF. The CDR3 DNA sequence: TGTGCCAGCAGTTACTTTGACATGGAGGGGTATGTCTACACCTTC.

The chain couples TRBV30 to TRBJ1-2, with D perhaps TRBD1 (5 bases). The CDR3 is made up of 11 amino acids. The ends were cut back, 0 bases at V and 12 bases at J, with 11 bases in the middle. Germline assignment: CDR1 GTSNPN and CDR2 SVGIG (reference sequence). Written as DNA, the CDR3 is TGTGCCTGGAGTGTACAGTGGGACCACACCTTC. It specifies CAWSVQWDHTF.

This clone was recorded at least ten times. The chain combines TRBV6-1 with TRBJ2-7; no clear D gene. V lost 7 bases, J lost 5 bases, and 21 bases lay in between. The CDR3 runs 15 residues. In germline, CDR1 is MNHNS, CDR2 SASEGT. The CDR3: CASIFGPGSVDEQYF. In DNA, the CDR3 is TGTGCCAGCATCTTCGGGCCCGGATCTGTGGACGAGCAGTACTTC.

This rearrangement joins TRBV9 to TRBJ2-1, with D hard to call. The V and J ends lost 4 bases and 6 bases respectively, with 14 bases between them. This CDR3 comprises 14 residues. Looked up from germline, CDR1 is SGDLS and CDR2 is YYNGEE. CDR3 DNA: TGTGCCAGCAGCCACGGTCTGCAGGTCAATGAGCAGTTCTTC. Translation gives CASSHGLQVNEQFF.

This clone was observed at least ten times. The CDR3: CSARVSGGQETQYF. The CDR3 nucleotides are TGCAGTGCTAGAGTTAGCGGGGGCCAAGAGACCCAGTACTTC. The chain has TRBV20-1 and TRBJ2-5; 9 bases match TRBD2. The CDR3 covers 14 residues. Per the germline V gene, CDR1 is DFQATT and CDR2 is SNEGSKA (reference sequence). J was trimmed by 1 base and V by 1 base; bases with no gene match: 1.

This clone was recorded many times. This chain connects TRBV24-1 to TRBJ2-5; 8 positions agree with TRBD1. The trim removed 0 bases at V and 0 bases at J, leaving 2 bases unmatched. The CDR3 totals 16 residues. Germline V gives CDR1 KGHDR, CDR2 SFDVKD. CDR3 sequence: CATSDLADRDQETQYF. The CDR3 DNA sequence: TGTGCCACCAGTGATTTGGCGGACAGGGACCAAGAGACCCAGTACTTC.

This clone was picked up a small number of times. J is TRBJ1-2 and V is TRBV29-1, with a weak D call TRBD1 (5 bases). Per germline, CDR1 SQVTM and CDR2 ANQGSEA. V lost 5 bases and J lost 7, with 14 bases in between. The CDR3 spans 12 residues. The CDR3: CSVQWGSCGYTF. In nucleotides, the CDR3 is TGCAGCGTTCAGTGGGGGAGTTGTGGCTACACCTTC.

This clone was seen ten or more times. The chain links TRBV28 to TRBJ1-4, with 9 bases aligning to TRBD1. The trim removed 6 bases at V and 8 bases at J, leaving 7 bases unmatched. The CDR3 runs to 14 residues. In germline, CDR1 is MDHEN, CDR2 SYDVKM. The CDR3 protein is CASRHDRGAEKLFF. The DNA for the CDR3 is TGTGCCAGCAGACACGACAGGGGGGCGGAAAAACTGTTTTTT. The variable domain in full, completed from reference TRBV28 and TRBJ1-4, reads DVKVTQSSRYLVKRTGEKVFLECVQDMDHENMFWYRQDPGLGLRLIYFSYDVKMKEKGDIPEGYSVSREKKERFSLILESASTNQTSMYLCASRHDRGAEKLFFGSGTQLSVL.

This clone showed up many times. V and J are TRBV10-2 and TRBJ2-7; D possibly matches TRBD1 or TRBD2 (6 bases each). Germline-derived CDR1 and CDR2 are WSHSY and SAAADI. CDR3 length: 15 residues. V lost 6 bases to trimming and J lost 3 bases, with 18 bases between them. CDR3 nucleotide sequence: TGCGCCAGCAGCGTTCGAAGAGGGGGGATCTACGAGCAGTACTTC. This codes for CASSVRRGGIYEQYF.

This clone was recorded many times. CDR3 DNA: TGCGCCAGCAGTTTGGACAGGGGGGACACTGAAGCTTTCTTT. Protein sequence: CASSLDRGDTEAFF. V usage is TRBV4-1 and J usage is TRBJ1-1, with 10 nucleotides matching TRBD1. This CDR3 is 14 amino acids long. Losses at the gene ends were 6 bases for V and 3 bases for J; bases not matched to a gene: 4. Germline V CDR1 and CDR2: MGHRA, YSYEKL.

This clone was seen only a few times. The rearrangement joins TRBV20-1 to TRBJ2-5; 7 bases are shared with TRBD1. The CDR3 consists of 13 residues. V lost 6 bases and J lost 3; bases outside the gene matches: 7. Germline V lookup: CDR1 DFQATT, CDR2 SNEGSKA (reference sequence). In nucleotides, the CDR3 is TGCAGTGCAGCGACAGGGAAGGAAGAGACCCAGTACTTC. This codes for CSAATGKEETQYF.

This clone has ten or more counts. CDR3 loop: CASSGQVRTGELFF. The CDR3 coding sequence is TGTGCCAGCTCCGGACAGGTGCGAACCGGGGAGCTGTTTTTT. The chain joins TRBV14 to TRBJ2-2; 7 bases fit TRBD1. Trimming took 8 bases from V and 5 from J; bases not matched to a gene: 8. The CDR3 runs 14 residues. The germline V gene has CDR1 SGHDN and CDR2 FVKESK.

The table lists this clone with many counts. The V call is TRBV5-4, the J call TRBJ2-7; D is possibly TRBD1 (6 bases). Deletions cut 1 base from V and 2 bases from J, with 13 bases between. CDR1 and CDR2 (germline): SGHNT, YYREEE (reference sequence). There are 15 residues in the CDR3. CDR3 sequence (DNA): TGTGCCAGCAGCTTGAATCAGGGGAACCCCTACGAGCAGTACTTC. This gives the protein CASSLNQGNPYEQYF.

Worth noting for this clone: This could be a read error, since a much larger clone is one nucleotide away. The chain uses TRBV20-1 and TRBJ2-4, with 9 bases fitting TRBD1. The CDR3 runs to 16 residues. With 6 bases clipped from V and 0 bases from J, the junction kept 9 bases outside the gene matches. Germline V CDR1 and CDR2: DFQATT, SNEGSKA (reference sequence). This CDR3 is CSALGQGKLAKNIQYF. The CDR3 bases are TGCAGTGCGCTGGGACAGGGTAAACTAGCCAAAAACATTCAGTACTTC.

This clone was counted at least ten times. V is TRBV27 and J is TRBJ2-5, with D unresolved. The CDR3 contains 13 residues. Trimming took off 2 bases at V and 5 bases at J, with 9 bases between the two ends. The germline V gene encodes CDR1 MNHEY and CDR2 SMNVEV (reference sequence). The CDR3 loop reads CASSLTRWETQYF. The CDR3 nucleotides are TGTGCCAGCAGTTTAACGCGGTGGGAGACCCAGTACTTC.

This clone was detected ten times or more. The rearrangement links TRBV6-2 or TRBV6-3 to TRBJ1-2; D is uncertain. Germline V CDR1 and CDR2: MNHEY, SVGEGT. Trimming pared 5 bases from V and 4 bases from J, leaving 8 bases between. The CDR3 runs to 12 residues. In DNA form, the CDR3 reads TGTGCCAGCAGTCCCGGACCCTATGGCTACACCTTC. Translating gives CASSPGPYGYTF.